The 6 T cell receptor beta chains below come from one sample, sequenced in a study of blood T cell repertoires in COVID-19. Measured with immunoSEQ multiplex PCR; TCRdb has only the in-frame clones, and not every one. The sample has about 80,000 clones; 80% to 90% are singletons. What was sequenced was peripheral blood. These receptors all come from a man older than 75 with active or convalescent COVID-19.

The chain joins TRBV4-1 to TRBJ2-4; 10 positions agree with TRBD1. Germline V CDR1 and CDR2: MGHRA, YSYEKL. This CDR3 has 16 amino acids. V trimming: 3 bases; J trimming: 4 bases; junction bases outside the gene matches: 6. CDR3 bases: TGCGCCAGCAGCCAGACAGGGGACAGGGGAAAAAACATTCAGTACTTC. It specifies CASSQTGDRGKNIQYF.

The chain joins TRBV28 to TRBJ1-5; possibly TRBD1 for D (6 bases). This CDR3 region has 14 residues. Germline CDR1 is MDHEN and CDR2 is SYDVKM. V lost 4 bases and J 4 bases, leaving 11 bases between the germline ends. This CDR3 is CASSSQGLNQPQHF. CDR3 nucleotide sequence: TGTGCCAGCAGTTCACAGGGATTGAATCAGCCCCAGCATTTT.

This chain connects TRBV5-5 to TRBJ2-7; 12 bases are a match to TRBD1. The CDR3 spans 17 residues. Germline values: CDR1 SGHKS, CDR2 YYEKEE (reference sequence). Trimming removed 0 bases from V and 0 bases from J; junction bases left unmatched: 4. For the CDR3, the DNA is TGTGCCAGCAGCTTGGTGGGACAGGGGGCAAGCTCCTACGAGCAGTACTTC. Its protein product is CASSLVGQGASSYEQYF.

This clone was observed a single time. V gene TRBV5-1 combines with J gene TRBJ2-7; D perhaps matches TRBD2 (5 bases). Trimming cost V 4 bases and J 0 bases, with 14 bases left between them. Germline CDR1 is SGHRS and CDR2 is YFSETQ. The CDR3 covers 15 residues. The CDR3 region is CASSILPGNSYEQYF. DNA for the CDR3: TGCGCCAGCAGCATCCTACCGGGAAACTCCTACGAGCAGTACTTC.

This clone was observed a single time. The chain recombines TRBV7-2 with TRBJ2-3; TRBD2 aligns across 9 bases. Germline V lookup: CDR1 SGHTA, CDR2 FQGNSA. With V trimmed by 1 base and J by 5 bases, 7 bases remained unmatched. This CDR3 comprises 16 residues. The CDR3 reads CASSLVASGAGDTQYF. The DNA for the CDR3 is TGTGCCAGCAGCTTAGTGGCTAGCGGGGCGGGAGATACGCAGTATTTT.

Written as DNA, the CDR3 is TGCGCCAGCAGCCTCCGCAGGTCCATCAGGCCTGACGTCGGCACAGATACGCAGTATTTT. It specifies CASSLRRSIRPDVGTDTQYF. The rearrangement uses TRBV4-1 and TRBJ2-3, with D uncertain. This CDR3 region has 20 residues. The germline V gene encodes CDR1 MGHRA and CDR2 YSYEKL. The V gene lost 4 bases and the J gene lost 1 base, with 27 bases spanning the gap.